The 5 T cell receptor beta chains below come from one sample, sequenced in a study of monozygotic twins with inflammatory bowel disease. TCRdb reprocessed the 5' RACE reads and stores each CDR3 protein as one record, lacking DNA. This sample contains about 330,000 distinct CDR3 sequences. The sample taken for sequencing was blood. These receptors were collected from a human donor with ulcerative colitis or Crohn's disease, or a healthy co-twin of an affected twin (not recorded which).

The chain combines TRBV5-1 with TRBJ1-1. The CDR3 consists of 14 residues. From germline, CDR1 is SGHRS and CDR2 YFSETQ. The CDR3 loop is CASSLFGWNTEAFF.

V gene TRBV6-1 combines with J gene TRBJ2-1; the D gene TCRdb calls, TRBD1, cannot be checked with no DNA. Germline CDR1 reads MNHNS; CDR2 reads SASEGT. This CDR3 is built from 13 residues. CDR3 sequence reads: CASSEAPGYEQFF.

The J gene is TRBJ2-1, the V gene TRBV15; no DNA is available, so the TRBD2 call from TCRdb remains unchecked. The germline V gene encodes CDR1 LNHNV and CDR2 YYDKDF (reference sequence). The CDR3 extends over 17 amino acids. CDR3 in amino acids: CATSRDRASGNIYEQFF. Drawing the rest from reference TRBV15 and TRBJ2-1, the complete variable domain is DAMVIQNPRYQVTQFGKPVTLSCSQTLNHNVMYWYQQKSSQAPKLLFHYYDKDFNNEADTPDNFQSRRPNTSFCFLDIRSPGLGDTAMYLCATSRDRASGNIYEQFFGPGTRLTVL.

The chain is built from TRBV20-1 and TRBJ2-7; the D call from TCRdb, TRBD2, cannot be confirmed without DNA. This CDR3 spans 18 amino acids. CDR1 DFQATT and CDR2 SNEGSKA come from the germline V gene (reference sequence). CDR3 in amino acids: CSASRTWREDYNTYEQYF.

The CDR3 loop reads CASSARQGGISPLHF. V gene TRBV14 combines with J gene TRBJ1-6; TCRdb reports TRBD1, a call that lacks DNA to check it against. The CDR3 covers 15 residues. The germline CDR1 and CDR2 sequences are SGHDN and FVKESK.